This TCR beta chain derives from a study of PD-1 blockade in classical Hodgkin lymphoma. In the study overall: Every 2 weeks, patients had 3 mg/kg nivolumab intravenously.

All trial patients relapsed after autologous stem cell transplantation. With respect to this clone: Its antigen is not identified.

Germline values: CDR1 SGHRS, CDR2 YFSETQ. CDR3 size: 14 residues. V was pared by 4 bases and J by 4 bases, with 6 bases of the junction left unmatched. The study, taken as a whole, reports: Possibly reflecting disease activity or prior therapy, repertoire differences have causes that remain undefined. Patients with a complete response exhibited baseline diversity comparable to newly diagnosed patients. Researchers reported that CD4+ TCR diversity, though not CD8+, rose significantly by C4D1.

Repertoires were generated with immunoSEQ multiplex PCR, while TCRdb's copy carries only in-frame clones and drops some. The repertoire has some 150,000 clones, 78% of them found once; the top ten carry over 7.5%. The TCR originated in a human donor with classical Hodgkin lymphoma. Sequencing was performed on peripheral blood mononuclear cells (PBMCs), taken before the second cycle of nivolumab. The chain carries TRBV5-1 and TRBJ1-1, with 8 bases lining up with TRBD1. The CDR3 region is CASSNPRGLTEAFF. The CDR3 DNA is TGCGCCAGCAGCAACCCCAGGGGGCTCACTGAAGCTTTCTTT.